These 7 T cell receptor beta chains originate from one sample sequenced in a study. TCRdb recomputed calls from the RT-PCR reads with MiXCR, one row per CDR3 protein. This table holds around 700,000 distinct CDR3 sequences, 14% found once. Material: memory CD4+ T cells from blood. These receptors were taken from a female donor in good health, serving as a healthy control.

The chain couples TRBV4-3 to TRBJ1-5; D is perhaps TRBD1 (6 bases). Germline lookup yields CDR1 LGHNA and CDR2 YSLEER. The V end lost 0 bases, the J end lost 0 bases, and 12 bases lay between the germline ends. The CDR3 runs to 17 residues. The CDR3 nucleotides read TGCGCCAGCAGCCAAGACACAGGGTTTTATAGCAATCAGCCCCAGCATTTT. Amino acids: CASSQDTGFYSNQPQHF.

In this sample, this clonotype turned up many times. This chain joins TRBV10-3 and TRBJ2-3, with D possibly TRBD2 on 6 matching bases. With 7 bases removed from V and 2 bases from J, the gap between germline ends came to 13 bases. Germline V gene sequence: CDR1 ENHRY, CDR2 SYGVKD. This CDR3 is 14 amino acids long. This chain's CDR3 is CAIKTGDDTDTQYF. The CDR3 DNA follows: TGTGCCATCAAGACGGGAGATGACACAGATACGCAGTATTTT.

This clonotype turned up a few times. The CDR3 sequence is CASSQQRLADNEQFF. The DNA of the CDR3 is TGCGCCAGCAGCCAACAGCGGCTAGCGGACAATGAGCAGTTCTTC. The rearrangement uses TRBV4-3 and TRBJ2-1; TRBD2 agrees at 7 bases. The V gene's germline CDR1 is LGHNA and CDR2 YSLEER. This CDR3 region has 15 residues. The J segment lost 5 bases and the V segment lost 2 bases, leaving 6 bases of the junction unmatched.

This clonotype was seen more than once but under ten times. This chain joins TRBV10-3 and TRBJ1-2; D might be TRBD1 (5 bases). Trimming shortened V by 10 bases and J by 5 bases, and 17 bases separated the two germline ends. This CDR3 has 13 residues. CDR1 and CDR2 (germline): ENHRY, SYGVKD. The CDR3: CATTRGREYGYTF. The CDR3 DNA reads as TGTGCCACCACCCGGGGCCGCGAGTATGGCTACACCTTC.

The table lists this clonotype with a few counts. This sequence joins TRBV29-1 and TRBJ1-5; D is unclear. This CDR3 spans 17 amino acids. Trimming took 4 bases from V and 0 from J, leaving 19 bases between them. Germline CDR1 SQVTM, CDR2 ANQGSEA. CDR3 nucleotide sequence: TGCAGCGTTGGCTTCTGCACTGGAACCCTTAGCAATCAGCCCCAGCATTTT. Translating gives CSVGFCTGTLSNQPQHF.

This clonotype was detected a few times. The chain employs TRBV7-2 and TRBJ1-2, with D unclear. V shed 1 base and J shed 1 base, with 10 bases lying between them. CDR3 length: 15 residues. Germline V lookup: CDR1 SGHTA, CDR2 FQGNSA. Here the CDR3 reads CASSLGRTLNYGYTF. CDR3 bases: TGTGCCAGCAGCTTAGGACGGACCCTTAACTATGGCTACACCTTC.

This clonotype was detected a few times. This chain joins TRBV12-3 or TRBV12-4 and TRBJ1-1; 11 nucleotides agree with TRBD1. V lost 1 base, J lost 8 bases, and 3 bases stayed unmatched. The CDR3 has 14 amino acids. The CDR3: CASSLGTGGAEAFF. CDR3 DNA: TGTGCCAGCAGTTTAGGGACAGGGGGCGCGGAAGCTTTCTTT.